The 28 T cell receptor beta chains below all came from one sample that was sequenced in a study of T cell repertoires in cytomegalovirus infection. These receptors have no identified antigens. MiXCR, applied by TCRdb to the reads, yields one record per CDR3 protein. The sample records approximately 390,000 distinct CDR3 sequences, about 35% being singletons. Sequenced here: cultured PBMCs, sampled from culture after CMV antigen stimulation. These receptor sequences come from a human donor in good health (CMV status not recorded). Some clones in this sample may be carry-over from other donors' samples.

This clonotype has just a few counts. The chain employs TRBV7-4 and TRBJ2-7, with 14 bases identical to TRBD2. The CDR3 runs to 15 residues. CDR1 SGHVT and CDR2 SQSDAQ come from the germline V gene. Trimming removed 7 bases from V and 4 bases from J; junction bases left unmatched: 6. CDR3 DNA sequence: TGTGCCAGCAAGGCGAGGACTAGCGGGAGGTACGAGCAGTACTTC. Its translation: CASKARTSGRYEQYF.

The chain couples TRBV27 to TRBJ2-3, with unresolved D. Germline CDR1 is MNHEY and CDR2 is SMNVEV (reference sequence). This CDR3 region has 15 residues. V gave up 6 bases and J gave up 7 bases, with 20 bases separating them. In nucleotides, the CDR3 is TGTGCCAGCAGCCCACTACCGTCTATCCGTTATACGCAGTATTTT. Translated: CASSPLPSIRYTQYF.

The J gene is TRBJ1-2, the V gene TRBV6-5; D is unclear. Germline loops: CDR1 MNHEY, CDR2 SVGAGI. The germline V and J ends were trimmed by 6 bases and 4 bases, with 15 bases remaining between them. CDR3 length equals 14 residues. DNA for the CDR3: TGTGCCAGCAGCCCTTCAGGAGACATCTATGGCTACACCTTC. It is translated as CASSPSGDIYGYTF.

The chain couples TRBV23-1 to TRBJ2-3; TRBD1 matches at 7 bases. TRBV23-1 is an ORF for which the function is uncertain. This CDR3 is 14 amino acids long. V lost 5 bases to trimming and J lost 0 bases; unmatched junction nucleotides: 2. CDR3 bases: TGCGCCAGCAGTGGGACAGCGAGCACAGATACGCAGTATTTT. It is translated as CASSGTASTDTQYF.

The chain links TRBV28 to TRBJ1-2, with TRBD1 matching 9 bases. The CDR3 length is 15 residues. Germline CDR1 reads MDHEN; CDR2 reads SYDVKM. Trimming took 6 bases from V and 0 from J; bases not matched to a gene: 5. CDR3 in amino acids: CASRGGQGTNYGYTF. The CDR3 nucleotides read TGTGCCAGCAGGGGGGGACAGGGCACTAACTATGGCTACACCTTC.

This clonotype was observed a handful of times. The chain employs TRBV28 and TRBJ1-5; D ambiguous. Germline-derived CDR1 and CDR2 are MDHEN and SYDVKM. The V end was cut by 10 bases, the J end by 6 bases, with 10 bases between. The CDR3 sequence is 11 residues long. The CDR3 DNA reads as TGTGCCACCAGCCCCGGTCAGCCCCAGCATTTT. Translated, it gives CATSPGQPQHF.

This clonotype has just a few counts. A much larger clonotype is one base distant, so this may be a read error. J is TRBJ1-4 and V is TRBV27; TRBD1 matches 9 bases. This CDR3 has 15 amino acids. The V gene end was trimmed by 5 bases and the J gene end by 7 bases; junction bases not matched to a gene: 8. Germline V lookup: CDR1 MNHEY, CDR2 SMNVEV (reference sequence). The CDR3 sequence: CASSPQQGAGEKLFF. CDR3 bases: TGTGCCAGCAGTCCTCAACAGGGGGCAGGTGAAAAACTGTTTTTT.

This clonotype has just a few counts. The rearrangement joins TRBV7-2 to TRBJ2-3; tentatively, D is TRBD2 (5 bases). The V and J ends lost 2 bases and 1 base respectively, with 10 bases between them. The CDR3 totals 15 residues. Germline CDR1 and CDR2: SGHTA and FQGNSA. The CDR3 DNA reads TGTGCCAGCAGCTTACGTGAGGGTCGCACAGATACGCAGTATTTT. Amino acid sequence: CASSLREGRTDTQYF.

The gene calls are TRBV7-9 and TRBJ2-7; 14 bases agree with TRBD2. Losses at the gene ends were 6 bases for V and 6 bases for J; bases not matched to a gene: 13. This CDR3 is 17 amino acids long. Germline values: CDR1 SEHNR, CDR2 FQNEAQ (reference sequence). CDR3 region: CASRRTGTSGRAVEQYF. CDR3 DNA: TGTGCCAGCAGACGTACCGGGACTAGCGGGAGAGCGGTCGAGCAGTACTTC.

This clonotype was counted only a few times. This chain links TRBV6-5 with TRBJ2-3, with D possibly TRBD2 on 5 matching bases. V was cut by 5 bases and J by 4 bases, with 22 bases left in between. The germline gives CDR1 MNHEY, CDR2 SVGAGI. The CDR3 spans 17 residues. In DNA form, the CDR3 reads TGTGCCAGCAGTCTCATCCGGACCCTACGGGGAGCAGATACGCAGTATTTT. Translation gives CASSLIRTLRGADTQYF.

The chain combines TRBV6-6 with TRBJ1-2, with a possible D match to TRBD1 (5 bases). The CDR3 is 13 residues long. V lost 5 bases, J lost 4 bases, and 11 bases lay in between. CDR1 MNHNY and CDR2 SVGAGI come from the germline V gene (reference sequence). CDR3 in amino acids: CASSPRQPYGYTF. CDR3 bases: TGTGCCAGCAGTCCTAGACAGCCCTATGGCTACACCTTC.

This clonotype has more than one count but fewer than ten. The V gene is TRBV5-4, the J gene TRBJ2-1, with 7 nucleotides matching TRBD1. Germline CDR1 reads SGHNT; CDR2 reads YYREEE (reference sequence). V lost 4 bases and J lost 4; bases outside the gene matches: 8. This CDR3 contains 15 residues. The CDR3 DNA follows: TGTGCCAGCAGCCCCCCGGGACAGAATTACAATGAGCAGTTCTTC. Translated, it gives CASSPPGQNYNEQFF.

The rearrangement links TRBV6-8 to TRBJ2-3; 8 positions agree with TRBD2. The CDR3 consists of 16 residues. In germline, CDR1 is MNHGY, CDR2 SAAAGT. Unmatched junction bases numbered 9, after V lost 6 bases and J lost 1 base. The chain's CDR3 is CASRTAPAGGTDTQYF. The CDR3 DNA reads TGTGCCAGCAGAACTGCCCCAGCGGGGGGCACAGATACGCAGTATTTT.

The gene calls are TRBV12-3 or TRBV12-4 and TRBJ2-2; D is perhaps TRBD1 or TRBD2 (5 bases each). This CDR3 has 14 amino acids. The V end was cut by 6 bases, the J end by 5 bases, with 13 bases between. Here the CDR3 DNA reads TGTGCCAGCAGGGGCTTTGGGGGAACCGGGGAGCTGTTTTTT. Translating gives CASRGFGGTGELFF.

This clonotype was observed a handful of times. V gene TRBV7-3 combines with J gene TRBJ2-2; 11 bases align to TRBD2. V trimming: 5 bases; J trimming: 2 bases; junction bases outside the gene matches: 4. CDR3 length: 16 residues. CDR1 is SGHTA and CDR2 is FQGTGA in the germline V gene. CDR3 sequence reads: CASSPGLAVNTGELFF. CDR3 DNA sequence: TGTGCCAGCAGCCCGGGACTAGCGGTTAACACCGGGGAGCTGTTTTTT.

The J gene is TRBJ1-2, the V gene TRBV6-2 or TRBV6-3; D is possibly TRBD1 (6 bases). Germline assignment: CDR1 MNHEY and CDR2 SVGEGT. This CDR3 has 12 amino acids. The ends were cut back, 8 bases at V and 2 bases at J, with 9 bases in the middle. As DNA, the CDR3 is TGTGCCAGCCAGACAGGAAACTATGGCTACACCTTC. Protein sequence: CASQTGNYGYTF.

J is TRBJ2-1 and V is TRBV7-9; the D is unclear. Germline CDR1 SEHNR, CDR2 FQNEAQ (reference sequence). Trimming cost V 4 bases and J 6 bases, with 13 bases left between them. The CDR3 is 14 residues long. The CDR3: CASSSRDPLNEQFF. Here the CDR3 DNA reads TGTGCCAGCAGCTCGAGAGACCCCCTCAATGAGCAGTTCTTC. Full variable domain (missing parts from reference TRBV7-9 and TRBJ2-1): DTGVSQNPRHKITKRGQNVTFRCDPISEHNRLYWYRQTLGQGPEFLTYFQNEAQLEKSRLLSDRFSAERPKGSFSTLEIQRTEQGDSAMYLCASSSRDPLNEQFFGPGTRLTVL.

The rearrangement uses TRBV6-6 and TRBJ2-1; unclear D gene. Germline CDR1 MNHNY, CDR2 SVGAGI (reference sequence). The CDR3 sequence is 16 residues long. V was pared by 0 bases and J by 4 bases, with 13 bases between. The DNA for the CDR3 is TGTGCCAGCAGTTACTCGGAAGGTTTGGGGTACAATGAGCAGTTCTTC. Protein: CASSYSEGLGYNEQFF.

In this sample, this clonotype turned up many times. The chain is built from TRBV28 and TRBJ2-7; 10 nucleotides match TRBD2. Germline values: CDR1 MDHEN, CDR2 SYDVKM. The CDR3 is 15 amino acids. Trimming took 5 bases from V and 0 from J; bases not matched to a gene: 4. CDR3 DNA: TGTGCCAGCAGTGTCTCTAGCGGGGGCTCCTACGAGCAGTACTTC. Its protein is CASSVSSGGSYEQYF.

The sample holds one count of this clonotype. The J gene is TRBJ1-1, the V gene TRBV19; 7 bases are a match to TRBD1. CDR3 length: 14 residues. The ends lost 5 bases at V and 4 bases at J; junction bases unmatched: 7. Germline V gives CDR1 LNHDA, CDR2 SQIVND (reference sequence). For the CDR3, the DNA is TGTGCCAGTAGTGCGCTGCAGGGGGTCACTGAAGCTTTCTTT. This gives the protein CASSALQGVTEAFF.

In its sample, this clonotype was seen many times. This chain links TRBV7-6 with TRBJ2-3; D is perhaps TRBD2 (7 bases). Per the germline V gene, CDR1 is SGHVS and CDR2 is FNYEAQ. V was pared by 1 base and J by 2 bases, with 13 bases between. This CDR3 contains 16 residues. CDR3: CASSLGAGGLTDTQYF. The CDR3 region has the DNA TGTGCCAGCAGCTTAGGGGCCGGGGGGCTCACAGATACGCAGTATTTT.

V usage is TRBV25-1 and J usage is TRBJ2-5, with a tentative D call TRBD2 (5 bases). CDR1 is MGHDK, CDR2 SYGVNS, per germline. The V and J ends lost 7 bases and 5 bases respectively, with 8 bases between them. The CDR3 is 11 residues long. Here the CDR3 reads CASTAGETQYF. As DNA, the CDR3 is TGTGCCAGCACTGCGGGCGAGACCCAGTACTTC. The whole variable domain, remainder taken from reference TRBV25-1 and TRBJ2-5, is EADIYQTPRYLVIGTGKKITLECSQTMGHDKMYWYQQDPGMELHLIHYSYGVNSTEKGDLSSESTVSRIRTEHFPLTLESARPSHTSQYLCASTAGETQYFGPGTRLLVL.

The genes are TRBV29-1 and TRBJ2-3; a possible D gene is TRBD2 (6 bases). The CDR3 extends over 14 amino acids. Looked up from germline, CDR1 is SQVTM and CDR2 is ANQGSEA. V was cut by 4 bases and J by 1 base, with 12 bases left in between. CDR3 sequence (DNA): TGCAGCGTTGGTATAGCGGAACGCACAGATACGCAGTATTTT. Translation gives CSVGIAERTDTQYF.

V usage is TRBV19 and J usage is TRBJ2-5, with a possible D match to TRBD2 (5 bases). V was pared by 3 bases and J by 0 bases, with 14 bases between. The CDR3 is 16 amino acids. From germline, CDR1 is LNHDA and CDR2 SQIVND (reference sequence). CDR3 in amino acids: CASSIFEGRDQETQYF. The CDR3 coding sequence is TGTGCCAGTAGTATCTTTGAGGGAAGGGACCAAGAGACCCAGTACTTC.

The chain is built from TRBV12-3 or TRBV12-4 and TRBJ2-7; 13 bases are shared with TRBD2. The CDR3 loop spans 13 amino acids. CDR3 bases: TGTGCCAGCATGTATGGGACTAGCGGGAATCTGCACGTC. Residues: CASMYGTSGNLHV.

The rearrangement joins TRBV12-5 to TRBJ2-1; 9 positions agree with TRBD2. V was clipped by 4 bases and J by 6 bases; unmatched bases: 25. This CDR3 is 21 amino acids long. Germline V gene data show CDR1 as LGHNT and CDR2 as FRNRAP. CDR3 protein: CASGSPSIGSSGTLGGNEQFF. In DNA, the CDR3 is TGTGCTAGTGGTTCCCCCTCGATAGGGTCTAGCGGGACCCTAGGGGGCAATGAGCAGTTCTTC.

This clonotype was counted a few times. The genes are TRBV12-3 or TRBV12-4 and TRBJ1-5, with D uncertain. Trimming took 6 bases from V and 2 from J, leaving 20 bases between them. The CDR3 runs to 17 residues. The CDR3 sequence is CASSPVIGPSGNQPQHF. CDR3 DNA: TGTGCCAGCAGCCCCGTGATCGGCCCCAGTGGCAATCAGCCCCAGCATTTT.

The J gene is TRBJ2-5, the V gene TRBV7-2; 7 bases map to TRBD2. The CDR3 consists of 15 residues. The V segment lost 5 bases and the J segment 2 bases; nucleotides outside the gene matches: 8. Germline V gives CDR1 SGHTA, CDR2 FQGNSA. The CDR3 bases are TGTGCCAGCAGCCCTACCCGGACTAGTCAAGAGACCCAGTACTTC. Its translation: CASSPTRTSQETQYF.